The 26 T cell receptor beta chains below all came from one sample that was sequenced in a study of CD4 T cells in relation to SARS-CoV-2 and coronaviruses. The unexposed donors gave CD4+ T cells in about 2011-2018, prior to COVID-19. Profiled with immunoSEQ multiplex PCR; TCRdb holds only in-frame clones, not every one. The sample contains 65,000 or so clones, about 90% of which appear only once. Sequenced: memory CD4+ T cells from PBMCs. The receptors derive from a human donor in good health.

Only one count was recorded for this clone. The chain has TRBV28 and TRBJ2-7, with D perhaps matching TRBD1 (5 bases). The CDR3 loop spans 12 amino acids. Trimming shortened V by 10 bases and J by 2 bases, and 12 bases separated the two germline ends. Germline V lookup: CDR1 MDHEN, CDR2 SYDVKM. The CDR3 coding sequence is TGTGCCACCACCAGGGCCCCCTACGAGCAGTACTTC. Amino acids: CATTRAPYEQYF.

This chain connects TRBV5-4 to TRBJ1-3; TRBD1 agrees at 10 bases. Per the germline V gene, CDR1 is SGHNT and CDR2 is YYREEE (reference sequence). This CDR3 has 15 residues. The ends lost 4 bases at V and 4 bases at J; junction bases unmatched: 5. The CDR3 region has the DNA TGTGCCAGCAGCCGACAGGGGGCTTCAGGAAACACCATATATTTT. This codes for CASSRQGASGNTIYF.

This chain links TRBV9 with TRBJ2-1, with a possible D match to TRBD1 (6 bases). The germline gives CDR1 SGDLS, CDR2 YYNGEE. Trimming left V 0 bases short and J 7 bases short, with 14 bases between. This CDR3 is 15 amino acids long. CDR3 region: CASSVGAGVGNEQFF. As DNA, the CDR3 is TGTGCCAGCAGCGTAGGGGCAGGGGTGGGTAATGAGCAGTTCTTC.

The chain combines TRBV27 with TRBJ1-4; 7 positions agree with TRBD1. Trimming took 8 bases from V and 5 from J; bases not matched to a gene: 8. CDR1 is MNHEY, CDR2 SMNVEV, per germline (reference sequence). CDR3 length equals 14 residues. The CDR3 protein is CASGPGQINEKLFF. The CDR3 DNA follows: TGTGCCAGCGGTCCGGGACAGATAAATGAAAAACTGTTTTTT.

The chain joins TRBV2 to TRBJ2-7; the match to TRBD1 covers 11 bases. This CDR3 is built from 14 residues. CDR1 and CDR2 (germline): SNHLY, FYNNEI. Unmatched junction bases numbered 2, after V lost 5 bases and J lost 2 bases. CDR3 amino acids: CASSRDRGTYEQYF. The CDR3 DNA is TGTGCCAGCAGTAGGGACAGGGGGACCTACGAGCAGTACTTC.

The chain links TRBV27 to TRBJ2-1; 13 nucleotides match TRBD2. This CDR3 has 15 residues. CDR1 and CDR2 (germline): MNHEY, SMNVEV (reference sequence). The V gene end was trimmed by 6 bases and the J gene end by 8 bases; junction bases not matched to a gene: 7. The CDR3 sequence is CASRGLAGYFYEQFF. The CDR3 nucleotides are TGTGCCAGCAGGGGACTAGCGGGATATTTTTATGAGCAGTTCTTC.

The J gene is TRBJ1-2, the V gene TRBV5-6, with TRBD1 matching over 7 bases. This CDR3 contains 13 residues. The V gene end was trimmed by 6 bases and the J gene end by 4 bases; junction bases not matched to a gene: 6. The germline V gene encodes CDR1 SGHDT and CDR2 YYEEEE. CDR3 sequence (DNA): TGTGCCAGCACCTCAGGGACAGCCTATGGCTACACCTTC. Its translation: CASTSGTAYGYTF.

V usage is TRBV5-1 and J usage is TRBJ2-5, with 11 bases matching TRBD2. This CDR3 spans 15 amino acids. The germline CDR1 and CDR2 sequences are SGHRS and YFSETQ. With 0 bases clipped from V and 3 bases from J, the junction kept 1 base outside the gene matches. The CDR3 DNA reads TGCGCCAGCAGCTTGGGACTAGCGGGAAAAGAGACCCAGTACTTC. Translating gives CASSLGLAGKETQYF.

This clone was recorded once. The chain is built from TRBV4-1 and TRBJ1-2; D is possibly TRBD1 (5 bases). Germline values: CDR1 MGHRA, CDR2 YSYEKL. CDR3 size: 18 residues. The V and J ends lost 3 bases and 4 bases respectively, with 24 bases between them. CDR3 sequence reads: CASSHPLQRGVDSYGYTF. CDR3 bases: TGCGCCAGCAGCCACCCCCTCCAGCGAGGGGTGGATAGCTATGGCTACACCTTC.

This chain uses TRBV11-3 with TRBJ2-1; 9 bases are a match to TRBD1. CDR1 is SGHNT, CDR2 YENEEA, per germline. J lost 1 base, V lost 5 bases, and 9 bases had no gene match. The CDR3 contains 17 residues. DNA of the CDR3: TGTGCCAGCAGCAAAGGGGAGACAGGGGGGTCCTACAATGAGCAGTTCTTC. Its protein product is CASSKGETGGSYNEQFF.

The gene calls are TRBV19 and TRBJ2-5; a weak D match, TRBD2 (6 bases). V dropped 5 bases and J dropped 4 bases, with 11 bases sitting between them. Germline loops: CDR1 LNHDA, CDR2 SQIVND (reference sequence). This CDR3 is 13 amino acids long. The chain's CDR3 is CASSPSGVETQYF. The CDR3 DNA reads as TGTGCCAGTAGTCCGTCGGGAGTAGAGACCCAGTACTTC.

This clone was seen only once. The rearrangement uses TRBV10-2 and TRBJ2-1; unclear D gene. This CDR3 is built from 12 residues. V shed 7 bases and J shed 10 bases, with 14 bases lying between them. The germline gives CDR1 WSHSY, CDR2 SAAADI. The CDR3 loop reads CASTGGRYEQFF. The CDR3 DNA sequence: TGCGCCAGCACTGGTGGAAGGTACGAGCAGTTCTTC.

This sequence joins TRBV6-4 and TRBJ2-1, with 10 bases identical to TRBD2. Germline CDR1 is MRHNA and CDR2 is SNTAGT. After removal of 3 bases from V and 3 bases from J, the junction contained 2 bases not matched to a gene. CDR3 length: 15 residues. The CDR3 DNA follows: TGTGCCAGCAGTGAGGGACTAGCGCACTACAATGAGCAGTTCTTC. It specifies CASSEGLAHYNEQFF.

This clone was detected a few times. This sequence joins TRBV4-3 and TRBJ2-7; 7 positions agree with TRBD1. Germline lookup yields CDR1 LGHNA and CDR2 YSLEER. J lost 0 bases, V lost 0 bases, and 11 bases had no gene match. The CDR3 contains 18 residues. The CDR3 loop reads CASSQDPSDRATSYEQYF. The CDR3 coding sequence is TGCGCCAGCAGCCAAGATCCCTCAGACAGGGCCACCTCCTACGAGCAGTACTTC.

V gene TRBV29-1 combines with J gene TRBJ2-3, with 7 bases fitting TRBD1. With V trimmed by 6 bases and J by 0 bases, 9 bases remained unmatched. CDR1 and CDR2 from the germline V gene are SQVTM and ANQGSEA. The CDR3 is 15 amino acids. The chain's CDR3 is CSVCIGTASTDTQYF. CDR3 bases: TGCAGCGTGTGTATAGGGACAGCTAGCACAGATACGCAGTATTTT.

The chain employs TRBV6-5 and TRBJ1-2; 9 bases align to TRBD1. The CDR3 spans 14 residues. V lost 6 bases to trimming and J lost 5 bases; unmatched junction nucleotides: 7. The germline V gene encodes CDR1 MNHEY and CDR2 SVGAGI. CDR3 sequence: CASRPVGQGYGYTF. The DNA for the CDR3 is TGTGCCAGCAGGCCGGTGGGACAGGGTTATGGCTACACCTTC.

This clone has a handful of counts. DNA of the CDR3: TGTGCCAGCAGCCAAGATGCCGGGTTTGGGAATCAGCCCCAGCATTTT. This encodes CASSQDAGFGNQPQHF. V and J are TRBV3-1 (or the pseudogene TRBV3-2) and TRBJ1-5; unclear D gene. Germline V gives CDR1 LGHDT, CDR2 YNNKEL (reference sequence). Trimming cost V 0 bases and J 4 bases, with 13 bases left between them. The CDR3 covers 16 residues.

The chain couples TRBV19 to TRBJ2-5; 10 nucleotides agree with TRBD1. The germline V gene has CDR1 LNHDA and CDR2 SQIVND (reference sequence). Trimming removed 4 bases from V and 6 bases from J; junction bases left unmatched: 14. The CDR3 extends over 17 amino acids. The CDR3: CASSRSTGTGVPKTQYF. The CDR3 nucleotides read TGTGCCAGTAGTAGGTCAACCGGGACAGGGGTCCCCAAGACCCAGTACTTC.

The table lists this clone with a few counts. This chain links TRBV21-1 with TRBJ2-7; TRBD2 is the table's D call and was not checked against the DNA. TRBV21-1 is listed as a pseudogene. This CDR3 is built from 14 residues. The CDR3 DNA sequence: TGTGCCAGCAGCGCGGGGGGGAACCCCTACGAGCAGTACTTC. This sequence encodes CASSAGGNPYEQYF.

This rearrangement joins TRBV20-1 to TRBJ2-7, with 8 bases matching TRBD1. In germline, CDR1 is DFQATT, CDR2 SNEGSKA (reference sequence). V dropped 3 bases and J dropped 4; count of bases not matched to a gene: 8. The CDR3 extends over 14 amino acids. This CDR3 reads CSASRQGARYEQYF. The CDR3 nucleotides are TGCAGTGCTAGTAGGCAGGGGGCGCGATACGAGCAGTACTTC.

This clone was seen just once. The chain employs TRBV5-1 and TRBJ1-2; 11 bases match TRBD1. This CDR3 has 14 amino acids. With V trimmed by 4 bases and J by 6 bases, 5 bases remained unmatched. The germline CDR1 and CDR2 sequences are SGHRS and YFSETQ. The CDR3 reads CASSLDRGQDGYTF. CDR3 nucleotide sequence: TGCGCCAGCAGCCTGGACAGGGGGCAAGATGGCTACACCTTC.

The chain employs TRBV2 and TRBJ2-1; 10 bases are shared with TRBD2. This CDR3 contains 15 residues. V shed 6 bases, J shed 5 bases, and the junction held 7 bases outside the gene matches. The germline V gene has CDR1 SNHLY and CDR2 FYNNEI. The CDR3 region is CASRQRGGDHNEQFF. Here the CDR3 DNA reads TGTGCCAGCAGGCAGCGGGGGGGCGATCACAATGAGCAGTTCTTC.

The gene calls are TRBV28 and TRBJ2-7; 7 nucleotides agree with TRBD1. From germline, CDR1 is MDHEN and CDR2 SYDVKM. The CDR3 is 15 residues long. Losses at the gene ends were 3 bases for V and 3 bases for J; bases not matched to a gene: 8. In nucleotides, the CDR3 is TGTGCCAGCAGTTTCCCCGACAGGGCTGACTACGAGCAGTACTTC. This gives the protein CASSFPDRADYEQYF.

The chain is built from TRBV12-3 or TRBV12-4 and TRBJ2-1; 8 positions agree with TRBD1. V shed 4 bases, J shed 7 bases, and the junction held 3 bases outside the gene matches. The CDR3 has 13 amino acids. The CDR3 region has the DNA TGTGCCAGCAGTTGGACAGGGCGGAATGAGCAGTTCTTC. This codes for CASSWTGRNEQFF.

V and J are TRBV29-1 and TRBJ1-5, with a possible D match to TRBD1 (5 bases). CDR1 is SQVTM and CDR2 is ANQGSEA in the germline V gene. The CDR3 covers 12 residues. V gave up 1 base and J gave up 11 bases, with 12 bases separating them. In DNA, the CDR3 is TGCAGCGTTGAAGGCTTGGGGCCGACCCAGCATTTT. It translates to CSVEGLGPTQHF.

V gene TRBV5-1 combines with J gene TRBJ2-3, with TRBD2 identical over 8 bases. Trimming cost V 0 bases and J 0 bases; bases outside gene matches: 6. In germline, CDR1 is SGHRS, CDR2 YFSETQ. The length of the CDR3 is 17 residues. CDR3 bases: TGCGCCAGCAGCTTGGGGTTAGCGGGGCTTAGCACAGATACGCAGTATTTT. The encoded protein is CASSLGLAGLSTDTQYF.